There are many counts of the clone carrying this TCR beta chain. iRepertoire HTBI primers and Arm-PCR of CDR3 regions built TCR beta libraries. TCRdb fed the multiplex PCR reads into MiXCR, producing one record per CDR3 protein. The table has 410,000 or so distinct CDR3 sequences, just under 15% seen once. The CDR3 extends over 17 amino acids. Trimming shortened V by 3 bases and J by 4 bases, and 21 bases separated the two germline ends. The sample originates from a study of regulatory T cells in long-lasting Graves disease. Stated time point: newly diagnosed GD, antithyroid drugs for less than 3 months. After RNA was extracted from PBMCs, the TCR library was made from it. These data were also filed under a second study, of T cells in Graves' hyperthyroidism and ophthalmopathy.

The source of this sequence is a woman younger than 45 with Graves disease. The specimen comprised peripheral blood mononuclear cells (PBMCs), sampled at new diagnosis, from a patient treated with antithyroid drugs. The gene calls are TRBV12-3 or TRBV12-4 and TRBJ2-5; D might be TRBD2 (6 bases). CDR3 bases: TGTGCCAGCAGTTTCAACCGGCATCGGGAGAAGGGAGAGACCCAGTACTTC. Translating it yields CASSFNRHREKGETQYF.